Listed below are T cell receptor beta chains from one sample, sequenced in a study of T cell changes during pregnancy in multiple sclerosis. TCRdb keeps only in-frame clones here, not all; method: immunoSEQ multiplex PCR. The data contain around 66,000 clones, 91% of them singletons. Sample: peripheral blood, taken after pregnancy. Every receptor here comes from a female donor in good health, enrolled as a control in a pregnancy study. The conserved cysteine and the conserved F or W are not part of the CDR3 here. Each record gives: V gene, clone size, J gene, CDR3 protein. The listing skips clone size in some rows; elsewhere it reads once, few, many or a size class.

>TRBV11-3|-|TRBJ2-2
ASSQNKGPGLNTGELF
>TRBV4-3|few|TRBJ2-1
ASSQGWTLDNEQF
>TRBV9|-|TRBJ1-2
ASSVDDRGVGGYT
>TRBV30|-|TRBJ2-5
AWSDSVAGLKETQY
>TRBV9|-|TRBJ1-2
ASSGGQVAPHGYT
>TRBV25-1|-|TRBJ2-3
ASSGGTGTRSTDTQY
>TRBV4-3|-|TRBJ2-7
ASSQVGTGVYEQY
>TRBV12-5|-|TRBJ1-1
ASGHSGQMNTEAF
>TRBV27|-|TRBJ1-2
ASSLNFPGQAYGYT
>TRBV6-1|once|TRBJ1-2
ASSQQGSYGYT
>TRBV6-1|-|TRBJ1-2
ASSDLGERGPYGYT
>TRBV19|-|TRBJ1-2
ASGYGEGLGYGYT
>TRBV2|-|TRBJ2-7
ASGRDISYEQY
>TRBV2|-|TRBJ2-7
ASEGAENLYEQY
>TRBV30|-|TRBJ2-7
AWRSPAGGNYEQY
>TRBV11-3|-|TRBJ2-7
ASSLGGAGTGAHEQY
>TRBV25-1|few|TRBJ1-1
ASSESGGRTEAF
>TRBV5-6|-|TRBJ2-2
ASSLGQLNTGELF
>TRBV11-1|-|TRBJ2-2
ASSFFQAGDTGELF
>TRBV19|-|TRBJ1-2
ASSNQQGDYGYT
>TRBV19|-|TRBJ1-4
ASLDRNEKLF
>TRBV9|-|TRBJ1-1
ASSVESGGWTEAF
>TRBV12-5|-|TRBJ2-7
ASGSDRTYEQY